Below are 3 T cell receptor beta chains sequenced from a single sample in a study of T cell responses to AZD1222 COVID-19 vaccine. Sequenced by immunoSEQ multiplex PCR; TCRdb stores in-frame clones only, minus some. This table holds around 150,000 clones, 88% found once. Sequencing was performed on peripheral blood, taken on day 0 of MenACWY control vaccination. Receptors originate from an adult in good health.

CDR3 bases: TGTGCCAGCAGCTTAGTTGGGCTGAGTGGCTACACCTTC. Encoded protein: CASSLVGLSGYTF. The chain has TRBV7-2 and TRBJ1-2; D is uncertain. CDR1 SGHTA and CDR2 FQGNSA come from the germline V gene. The V and J ends lost 1 base and 7 bases respectively, with 10 bases between them. This CDR3 comprises 13 residues.

This chain uses TRBV27 with TRBJ2-1; TRBD2 matches 9 bases. Germline CDR1 and CDR2: MNHEY and SMNVEV (reference sequence). The CDR3 spans 14 residues. The ends lost 3 bases at V and 8 bases at J; junction bases unmatched: 5. CDR3 sequence reads: CASSLGLAGDEQFF. CDR3 in DNA: TGTGCCAGCAGTTTGGGATTAGCGGGGGATGAGCAGTTCTTC.

The DNA of the CDR3 is TGTGCCAGCAGTTACCCCCCGGACAGGGGGCGAGTTGGCTACACCTTC. It specifies CASSYPPDRGRVGYTF. This chain uses TRBV6-2 or TRBV6-3 with TRBJ1-2; TRBD1 agrees at 11 bases. The ends lost 2 bases at V and 7 bases at J; junction bases unmatched: 9. Looked up from germline, CDR1 is MNHEY and CDR2 is SVGEGT. The CDR3 length is 16 residues.